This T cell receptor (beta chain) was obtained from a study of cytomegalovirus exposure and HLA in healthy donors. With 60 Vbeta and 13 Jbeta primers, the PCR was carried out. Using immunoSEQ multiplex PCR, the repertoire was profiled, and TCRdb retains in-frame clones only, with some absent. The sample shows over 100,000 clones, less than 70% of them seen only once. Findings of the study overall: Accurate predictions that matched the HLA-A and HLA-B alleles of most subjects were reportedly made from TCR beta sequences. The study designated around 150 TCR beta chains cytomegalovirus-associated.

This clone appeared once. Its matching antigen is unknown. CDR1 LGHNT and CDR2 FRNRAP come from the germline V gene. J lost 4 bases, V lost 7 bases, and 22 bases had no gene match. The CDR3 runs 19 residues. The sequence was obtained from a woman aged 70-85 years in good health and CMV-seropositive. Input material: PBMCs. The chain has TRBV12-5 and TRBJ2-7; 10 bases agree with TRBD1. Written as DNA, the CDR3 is TGTGCTAGTGCCCCGTCCCTGGGAGGACAGGGGGATAGGAAATACGAGCAGTACTTC. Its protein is CASAPSLGGQGDRKYEQYF.